This paragraph covers one T cell receptor beta chain sequence. No cognate antigen has been identified for it. Base-call qualities are not available, and no considerably larger clone is one nucleotide away. Library preparation employed the immunoSEQ multiplex PCR assay. Each sample had 10^5 or so TCR templates assayed by the deep sequencing platform. Genomic DNA extracted from sorted T cells was the material used for TCRbeta CDR3 sequencing. Per the original workflow: The R programming language was used for clonal analysis of TCRbeta CDR3 data. Alloreactive CD4+ and CD8+ clones were identified by comparing unstimulated samples to CFSE-low samples taken after the reaction. Regulatory or non-regulatory origin of alloreactive CD4+ clones was assigned by matching sequences to the sorted unstimulated Treg and non-Treg repertoires. Drawn from immuneACCESS, this table holds only the in-frame rearrangements with V and J called that TCRdb kept. Clones are partly lost; checked studies trace under half to an unresolved V gene and leave the rest unexplained. The DNA gave D and trimming, while V, J and clone size come from that table. A total of tens of thousands of clones appear in this sample, roughly nine tenths of them only once. Jointly, the top ten make up 0.25% of the sample.

In addition, sequencing in three donor pairs included unstimulated CD8+ effector memory subsets alongside CD4+ naive, CD8+ naive, CD8+ TEMRA and CD4+ memory subsets. Sorted unstimulated T cells, along with proliferating T cells recovered from mixed lymphocyte reactions, underwent TCRbeta CDR3 sequencing. Fresh whole blood from roughly ten HLA-typed healthy donors was used to isolate PBMCs. These data originate in a study of siplizumab effects on memory and regulatory T cells (dated by TCRdb to between 2018 and 2021). Broadly, across the study: The study looked at the effect of siplizumab, an anti-CD2 antibody, on alloreactive T-cell subsets in allogeneic mixed lymphocyte reactions made from human PBMCs.

Per the germline V gene, SGHDN is the CDR1 and FVKESK is the CDR2. The CDR3, cysteine through phenylalanine, is 13 amino acids long. Only the CDR3 region is kept as DNA, spanning 39 bases read in frame from base 1. Cut back by 4 bases and 6 bases, the V and J ends lie 12 bases apart. What the research found in general, with its limitations: The suppressive function of proliferating Tregs from siplizumab cultures was not functionally confirmed. The cumulative frequency of alloreactive sequences traceable to unstimulated CD4+ memory T cells was significantly reduced by siplizumab. Among mappable alloreactive CD4+ clones, the Treg-derived fraction averaged approximately 63% with siplizumab versus 25% to 30% in control reactions. Unstimulated naive T cells appeared more diverse than memory T cells, and naive cells seemed to contribute substantially to the alloresponse. About 75-96% of proliferating CD4+ or CD8+ clones could not be given a naive or memory phenotype. Sequences below about 10^-5 frequency were poorly captured, so only a minor fraction of alloreactive clones could be mapped to unstimulated subsets.

The chain employs TRBV14 and TRBJ1-2; the D segment could be TRBD1, given 6 matching bases. This TCR was recovered from a human donor in good health. The source material was naive CD4+ T cells sorted from blood. The cell subset or site label, read with the paper, signifies: unstimulated naive T cells. The nucleotide sequence reads as follows: TGTGCCAGCAGCCCGAGGACAGCCCATGGCTACACCTTC. The encoded protein is CASSPRTAHGYTF.